The T cell receptor beta chain under discussion was sequenced for a study of identical twins (TCRdb year 2016). Looking at the study overall: TCR alpha and beta repertoires from monozygotic twins, unrelated adults of various ages and cord blood were deep-sequenced to test whether fetal clonotypes persist. To rule out contamination, the twin experiments were replicated at different times with different library preparation protocols. Results and caveats for the whole study, not just this receptor: Compared with coincidental sharing between unrelated individuals, an excess of low generation-probability sequences was observed among out-of-frame TCR alpha sequences shared between twins. Zero-insertion analyses could be partly confounded by invariant T cells such as MAIT and iNKT, although diverse VJ usage argued against such confounding for most clonotypes. Because the same donors could not be followed over many years, the conclusions relied on cross-sectional statistical analysis. Fewer insertions were carried by abundant cord blood beta clonotypes, a similar but weaker trend appeared in young adult naive repertoires, and no such trend appeared in memory repertoires. Excess twin sharing in beta out-of-frame sequences was weaker because fewer shared sequences lowered the signal-to-noise ratio. Recombination models systematically underestimated out-of-frame TCR alpha sharing in monozygotic twins but agreed with sharing between unrelated individuals.

Every donor was a healthy Caucasian. Three pairs of female monozygotic twins, all aged roughly 18 to 29 years, were included in the twin cohort. CD4+ and CD8+ T cell populations were isolated with positive isolation kits from Invitrogen. This clonotype was observed a few times. Which antigen it targets is not known. It has no much larger one-base neighbor in the sample; base qualities were not kept. CDR3 length: 12 amino acids, cysteine to phenylalanine. The retained sequence is limited to the CDR3, 36 bases, with the frame set at the first base. V is pared back by 5 bases and J by 0 bases, with 8 bases lying between the germline termini. Via the germline V gene (reference sequence), CDR1 is DFQATT and CDR2 SNEGSKA. Preparation of the library involved 5' RACE. The run used an Illumina HiSeq 2000. A universal primer binding site was added through template switching, and the final cDNA carried a unique molecular identifier so that TCR cDNA molecules could be counted accurately. Specific primers in the conserved constant-segment region were used to synthesize first-strand cDNA for TCR alpha and beta chains. To control for contamination, every cDNA library was double barcoded, receiving both a SMART-Mk sample barcode and Illumina barcodes. TruSeq adapter sequences and Illumina sample barcodes were added in two successive PCR steps. The TCR alpha and beta cDNA libraries were sequenced on the Illumina HiSeq platform using custom primers. In the original analysis: Unique molecular identifiers were extracted from raw reads with MiGEC, and CDR3 positions were determined with MiXCR. For each individual, recombination models were inferred using an EM algorithm with the repgenHMM and IGoR tools. The tcR package in R was used for shared clonotype analysis, with sharing normalized by the product of cloneset sizes. To study raw recombination free of thymic and clonal selection effects, out-of-frame nonproductive sequences were analyzed. Through fastp at Q25 and MiXCR, TCRdb rebuilt clones from the public reads, retaining in-frame beta chains. Entries are consolidated by CDR3 protein sequence, retaining the most common genes and DNA. The V and J calls shown here were made by TCRdb, not taken from the authors' results. This sample comprises about 520,000 distinct CDR3 sequences, 22% of them detected only once. The top ten constitute about 0.91% of the sample.

The data were also submitted as part of a second study, on T cells expressing NK-cell markers. As that second study puts it: About eight donors provided sorted CD3+CD56+NKG2C+, CD3+CD56+NKG2C- and CD3+CD56-NKG2C+ T-cell subsets, whose TCR beta-chain repertoires were profiled. Among the eight sequenced donors, seven were HCMV-seropositive and one was HCMV-seronegative. In several experiments an anti-gammadeltaTCR antibody was added to restrict sorting to alphabetaTCR-expressing T cells. In more than five donors, the dominant CD3+CD56+NKG2C+ clonotypes were found to rank among the top 10 CD8+ clonotypes and to make up 1.0-7.0% of CD8+ T cells. Those dominant clonotypes were again the most abundant among CD3+CD56-NKG2C+ cells in several donors, at about 28.3-65%. Whether the expanded NKG2C-expressing T cell clones were specific for HCMV antigens remained unclear. The eight sequenced donors were randomly selected healthy volunteers, three men and five women. To determine HCMV serostatus, a commercial ELISA kit was used to detect HCMV-specific IgG in serum. Reads were demultiplexed and grouped by UMI with MIGEC, and clonotypes were assembled and quantified with MiTCR. Only TCR cDNA sequences supported by at least two reads were kept to exclude erroneous sequences. The tcR package was used for downstream repertoire analysis, and clonotypes were matched between fractions using CDR3 nucleotide sequence together with V segment. Antigen specificity was annotated against VDJdb with VDJmatch, allowing one amino acid substitution in CDR3.

Sequencing was performed on CD4+ T cells sorted from blood. The source of this sequence is a woman between 18 and 29 years old in good health. The chain is encoded by TRBV20-1 joined to TRBJ2-7; there is no confident call for the D gene. The nucleotide sequence is given as TGCAGTGCTCGGGCAGGCTCCTACGAGCAGTACTTC. Its coded protein is CSARAGSYEQYF.